This T cell receptor beta chain was identified in a study of identical twins. This clonotype was detected a few times. Its antigen is not known. Trimming shortened V by 6 bases and J by 2 bases, and 23 bases separated the two germline ends. The CDR3 is made up of 19 amino acids. In TCRdb, the 5' RACE reads were re-called with MiXCR into one record per CDR3 protein. The table has around 1.7 million distinct CDR3 sequences, roughly 35% seen once. Overall study findings and caveats: It was out-of-frame TCR alpha sharing in monozygotic twins that models underestimated.

The source of this sequence is a newborn girl in good health. J is TRBJ2-6 and V is TRBV12-3 or TRBV12-4; D unclear. Material for sequencing was cord blood. The CDR3 spells CASSFPVGVKETGANVLTF. DNA for the CDR3: TGTGCCAGCAGCTTCCCTGTTGGGGTCAAAGAGACTGGGGCCAACGTCCTGACTTTC.